This TCR beta chain was identified during a study of blood T cell repertoires in COVID-19 (dated by TCRdb to 2020 to 2021). About the full investigation: Samples from collaborators originated in the United States, Italy and Spain and spanned both the acute and convalescent phases of COVID-19. Deeply sampled blood TCRbeta repertoires from subjects exposed to, actively infected with, or recovered from COVID-19 were included in the dataset. Sample metadata almost always included a de-identified subject ID, COVID-19 status, age in years and sex. The prospective study material was composed of cDNA or gDNA derived from T cells, B-cell-depleted T cells, or PBMCs. A freely available public database, intended as a resource for researchers studying the immune response to SARS-CoV-2, is where the repertoires were released. Samples came from the ongoing ImmuneRACE study (first 160 participants) plus 1,254 subjects from 6 global collaborators. Where HLA class I and class II types were available, the types were taken from metadata supplied by the sample provider, not from assay-based typing.

The collaborating institutions used their own protocols to collect whole blood in K2EDTA tubes. For TCRbeta analysis, collaborator samples were shipped as frozen whole blood, as isolated PBMCs, or as DNA extracted from either sample type. Results the study describes overall, beyond this receptor: How much clinical and demographic metadata was included differed by source and by participant, and the metadata was provided uncurated.

V and J are trimmed by 0 bases and 7 bases, and the gene matches miss 11 bases of the junction. The germline V gene (reference sequence) yields SEHNR for CDR1 and FQNEAQ for CDR2. From the cysteine up to the phenylalanine, the CDR3 has a length of 16 residues. The only DNA kept is the CDR3, 48 bases in frame from the first base. Points on this clone: Its antigen is still unknown. No base quality information exists; no much larger clone differs at one position.

The immunoSEQ Assay, a bias-controlled multiplex PCR, was used to amplify TCRbeta CDR3 regions from genomic DNA. Regarding the original processing steps: The number of nucleated cells in each sample was estimated from the amplification of reference gene primers within the assay. To quantify the absolute abundance of each unique TCRbeta CDR3 rearrangement, sequence reads were collapsed and filtered. For each sample, productive Simpson clonality was calculated as the square root of Simpson's diversity index across productive rearrangements. TCRdb obtained this table from immuneACCESS and retained in-frame rearrangements with V and J assigned. These tables miss some clones; where compared with another copy, unresolved V genes account for less than half of the shortfall, and the remainder is unexplained. D and trimming were read from the DNA, whereas the V and J calls and clone size are those reported in that table. The sample records tens of thousands of clones, about nine tenths of which are singletons. Roughly 2% of the sample lies in the top ten.

Rearrangement joined TRBV7-9 to TRBJ2-7, with 8 junctional bases fitting TRBD1. The sample was peripheral blood. The sequence was obtained from a woman aged 50 to 60 in a cohort sampled during active COVID-19. At the DNA level, the sequence is TGTGCCAGCAGCTTAGCTGCAGGGGGCTTCCTGGGGGAGCAGTACTTC. It encodes CASSLAAGGFLGEQYF.